The sequence of this TCR beta chain was determined in a study of graft-versus-host responses after intestinal transplantation. Here immunoSEQ multiplex PCR was the method, and the copy in TCRdb shows in-frame clones only, minus some. The table has approximately 90,000 clones, 85% to 95% seen once. Germline V gene data show CDR1 as MDHEN and CDR2 as SYDVKM. Trimming took 6 bases from V and 6 from J; bases not matched to a gene: 13. This CDR3 comprises 15 residues. Regarding this clone: The antigen is unknown.

V is TRBV28 and J is TRBJ2-5; 7 bases fit TRBD2. The sequencing here drew on unstimulated CD8+ T cells sorted from spleen or lymph node cells, taken before transplant. The TCR was taken from a human donor who was the organ donor for an intestinal transplant. For the CDR3, the DNA is TGTGCCAGCAGCGGGGAGGGCGAGGTAGTGAAGACCCAGTACTTC. This translates into CASSGEGEVVKTQYF.